This entry lists 12 T cell receptor beta chains sequenced from one sample in a study of cytotoxic CD8 clonotypes in ibrutinib-treated CLL. Data came from immunoSEQ multiplex PCR; TCRdb stores just in-frame clones and leaves some out. Of around 160,000 clones in the sample, 81% were seen once. The sequenced sample was PBMCs, obtained after 12 months of ibrutinib treatment. These receptors originate from a human donor with chronic lymphocytic leukemia.

V gene TRBV29-1 combines with J gene TRBJ1-1; D might be TRBD1 (6 bases). Germline CDR1 and CDR2: SQVTM and ANQGSEA. Trimming took off 7 bases at V and 0 bases at J, with 18 bases between the two ends. The CDR3 has 15 residues. CDR3 protein: CSGGEGGTMNTEAFF. The CDR3 nucleotides read TGCAGCGGCGGGGAGGGGGGGACCATGAACACTGAAGCTTTCTTT.

The chain combines TRBV10-3 with TRBJ1-2, with a weak D call TRBD1 (6 bases). The V gene lost 7 bases and the J gene lost 2 bases, with 23 bases spanning the gap. The CDR3 covers 17 residues. Germline CDR1 is ENHRY and CDR2 is SYGVKD. The CDR3 loop reads CAITDSPGQSGNYGYTF. The CDR3 DNA sequence: TGTGCCATCACCGATAGCCCCGGACAGTCTGGGAACTATGGCTACACCTTC.

CDR3 amino acids: CASSIDRPGGAAGYTF. The CDR3 nucleotides read TGTGCCAGTAGTATAGATCGTCCAGGGGGCGCTGCCGGCTACACCTTC. This sequence joins TRBV19 and TRBJ1-2, with TRBD1 matching 8 bases. V was clipped by 0 bases and J by 8 bases; unmatched bases: 11. CDR1 LNHDA and CDR2 SQIVND come from the germline V gene (reference sequence). This CDR3 spans 16 amino acids.

The V gene is TRBV6-5, the J gene TRBJ1-2; maybe TRBD1 (5 bases). From germline, CDR1 is MNHEY and CDR2 SVGAGI. The CDR3 contains 14 residues. Trimming took 5 bases from V and 7 from J, leaving 17 bases between them. The CDR3 sequence is CASSADPGTSGYTF. The CDR3 DNA follows: TGTGCCAGCAGTGCTGATCCCGGGACGAGTGGCTACACCTTC.

The chain couples TRBV5-4 to TRBJ2-3, with TRBD2 identical over 7 bases. This CDR3 comprises 16 residues. CDR1 is SGHNT, CDR2 YYREEE, per germline (reference sequence). The trim removed 0 bases at V and 2 bases at J, leaving 6 bases unmatched. The CDR3 here is CASSLGTSPTTDTQYF. DNA for the CDR3: TGTGCCAGCAGCTTGGGGACTAGTCCCACCACAGATACGCAGTATTTT.

V usage is TRBV19 and J usage is TRBJ1-1; D ambiguous. The germline CDR1 and CDR2 sequences are LNHDA and SQIVND (reference sequence). There are 13 residues in the CDR3. V lost 3 bases and J lost 1, with 6 bases in between. Here the CDR3 reads CASSIRENTEAFF. The CDR3 DNA reads TGTGCCAGTAGTATCAGAGAGAACACTGAAGCTTTCTTT.

At least ten counts were recorded for this clone. The rearrangement joins TRBV6-7 to TRBJ2-2, with 9 bases identical to TRBD1. TRBV6-7 is treated as an ORF (open reading frame) with a function not yet certain. With 2 bases clipped from V and 6 bases from J, the junction kept 19 bases outside the gene matches. The CDR3 totals 20 residues. The CDR3, as DNA: TGTGCCAGCAGTTACCCTTCATGGTTCCGGGGACAGGGTTTCCCCGGGGAGCTGTTTTTT. This encodes CASSYPSWFRGQGFPGELFF.

The chain carries TRBV5-1 and TRBJ2-1; maybe TRBD1 (5 bases). Trimming removed 3 bases from V and 11 bases from J, with 15 bases in between. The CDR3 consists of 13 residues. CDR1 SGHRS and CDR2 YFSETQ come from the germline V gene. The CDR3 region is CASSYTGVAKQFF. CDR3 in DNA: TGCGCCAGCAGCTACACAGGCGTAGCCAAGCAGTTCTTC.

The chain uses TRBV7-2 and TRBJ2-5; the match to TRBD2 covers 9 bases. The V gene end was trimmed by 4 bases and the J gene end by 3 bases; junction bases not matched to a gene: 3. The CDR3 is 14 residues long. Germline assignment: CDR1 SGHTA and CDR2 FQGNSA. CDR3 sequence (DNA): TGTGCCAGCAGCTCACCTAGCGGGGAAGAGACCCAGTACTTC. Protein product: CASSSPSGEETQYF.

The V call is TRBV4-3, the J call TRBJ2-2; 11 positions agree with TRBD2. After removal of 0 bases from V and 5 bases from J, the junction contained 17 bases not matched to a gene. There are 21 residues in the CDR3. From germline, CDR1 is LGHNA and CDR2 YSLEER. The CDR3: CASSQDVTSGSSWFGTGELFF. The CDR3 DNA follows: TGCGCCAGCAGCCAAGATGTAACTAGCGGGAGCAGTTGGTTTGGAACCGGGGAGCTGTTTTTT.

The gene calls are TRBV18 and TRBJ1-1; 10 bases are shared with TRBD1. Germline V gene lookup returns CDR1 KGHSH and CDR2 LQKENI. Trimming took 3 bases from V and 11 from J; bases not matched to a gene: 3. This CDR3 is 12 amino acids long. CDR3 DNA sequence: TGTGCCAGCTCACCGGACAGGGGGTTGGCTTTCTTT. Encoded protein: CASSPDRGLAFF.

The chain employs TRBV4-1 and TRBJ2-3, with D perhaps TRBD1 or TRBD2 (6 bases each). Germline V gene sequence: CDR1 MGHRA, CDR2 YSYEKL. Trimming took 3 bases from V and 1 from J, leaving 20 bases between them. The CDR3 has 18 amino acids. The CDR3 protein is CASSHRFGLGGGTDTQYF. For the CDR3, the DNA is TGCGCCAGCAGCCACAGATTCGGCCTGGGGGGCGGCACAGATACGCAGTATTTT.